Listed below are T cell receptor beta chains from one sample, sequenced in a study of blood T cell repertoires in COVID-19. Only in-frame clones appear in the TCRdb table, and some are missing; sequencing was by immunoSEQ multiplex PCR. Of 300,000 to 350,000 clones listed, around 86% are singletons. The sequenced sample was PBMCs or T cells enriched from blood (not recorded which). These receptors originate from a middle-aged woman with acute COVID-19. Each CDR3 is given with its conserved first and last residue. The order of the fields is clone size, J gene, V gene, CDR3 protein. Clone size, where shown, is once, few, many, or a class for clones that have expanded.

clone size: -; J gene: TRBJ1-6; V gene: TRBV7-9; CDR3 protein: CASSTGQGSNSPLHF
clone size: -; J gene: TRBJ2-5; V gene: TRBV5-5; CDR3 protein: CASSIDRAQETQYF
clone size: few; J gene: TRBJ2-4; V gene: TRBV6-5; CDR3 protein: CASLDYGGEGFGYF
clone size: -; J gene: TRBJ1-2; V gene: TRBV5-4; CDR3 protein: CASSPETGWAGYTF
clone size: -; J gene: TRBJ2-7; V gene: TRBV4-3; CDR3 protein: CASSQDSGTGSYEQYF
clone size: -; J gene: TRBJ1-5; V gene: TRBV4-3; CDR3 protein: CASSQEWPYQPQHF
clone size: once; J gene: TRBJ1-5; V gene: TRBV20-1; CDR3 protein: CSAGAGGNQPQHF
clone size: -; J gene: TRBJ1-5; V gene: TRBV7-3; CDR3 protein: CASSLTGARDQPQHF
clone size: -; J gene: TRBJ1-2; V gene: TRBV5-5; CDR3 protein: CASSLSVTANYGYTF
clone size: -; J gene: TRBJ2-7; V gene: TRBV7-2; CDR3 protein: CASSHRSRDRAGYEQYF
clone size: -; J gene: TRBJ1-2; V gene: TRBV6-2/TRBV6-3; CDR3 protein: CASSTREGSLYGYTF
clone size: few; J gene: TRBJ2-2; V gene: TRBV28; CDR3 protein: CASSLAGGGSGELFF
clone size: -; J gene: TRBJ2-3; V gene: TRBV24-1; CDR3 protein: CATSDLKRTDTQYF
clone size: once; J gene: TRBJ2-3; V gene: TRBV5-1; CDR3 protein: CASRDTTTDTQYF
clone size: -; J gene: TRBJ1-1; V gene: TRBV12-3/TRBV12-4; CDR3 protein: CASSFGQDTEAFF
clone size: once; J gene: TRBJ1-3; V gene: TRBV11-3; CDR3 protein: CASSLGLGNTIYF
clone size: -; J gene: TRBJ1-2; V gene: TRBV5-1; CDR3 protein: CASSLAAGSTAGYTF
clone size: -; J gene: TRBJ1-2; V gene: TRBV5-6; CDR3 protein: CASLPPGKANYGYTF
clone size: -; J gene: TRBJ1-6; V gene: TRBV4-2; CDR3 protein: CASSQEKSRVRHSPLHF
clone size: -; J gene: TRBJ1-5; V gene: TRBV19; CDR3 protein: CASSGDRNQPQHF
clone size: -; J gene: TRBJ2-2; V gene: TRBV7-8; CDR3 protein: CASSLGWGQGETGELFF
clone size: few; J gene: TRBJ2-7; V gene: TRBV29-1; CDR3 protein: CSVGHLYEQYF
clone size: -; J gene: TRBJ2-3; V gene: TRBV6-2/TRBV6-3; CDR3 protein: CASSYGRTSGGADTQYF
clone size: once; J gene: TRBJ2-2; V gene: TRBV6-5; CDR3 protein: CASQVGGIGTGELFF
clone size: -; J gene: TRBJ1-2; V gene: TRBV4-3; CDR3 protein: CASSQDSRQGESYTF
clone size: -; J gene: TRBJ2-7; V gene: TRBV6-2/TRBV6-3; CDR3 protein: CASSGGFLYEQYF
clone size: -; J gene: TRBJ2-1; V gene: TRBV5-1; CDR3 protein: CASSLWQGGHEQFF
clone size: -; J gene: TRBJ1-5; V gene: TRBV11-1; CDR3 protein: CASTSRGRNQPQHF